The clone carrying this T cell receptor (beta chain) appeared once. As yet, its antigen is unknown. The CDR3 is 15 amino acids. V lost 7 bases and J 0 bases, leaving 15 bases between the germline ends. Germline loops: CDR1 MNHNY, CDR2 SVGAGI (reference sequence). The record originates from a study of cytomegalovirus exposure and HLA in healthy donors. Regarding the study as a whole: Testing in vitro showed a few CMV-associated chains specific for CMV antigens.

The repertoire was sequenced with immunoSEQ multiplex PCR; TCRdb's copy has only in-frame clones and lacks some. The sample lists 85,000 to 120,000 clones; about 85% were seen once. Sample: PBMCs. V usage is TRBV6-6 and J usage is TRBJ2-5, with D perhaps TRBD1 (6 bases). This TCR was sampled from a woman younger than 35 in good health and CMV-seropositive. The CDR3 region has the DNA TGTGCCAGCATCTCCAGGGGTCACTACCAAGAGACCCAGTACTTC. This codes for CASISRGHYQETQYF.